The text below deals with one TCR beta chain. These data originate in a study of identical twins. CDR1 and CDR2 (germline): SQVTM, ANQGSEA. V gave up 7 bases and J gave up 7 bases; unmatched junction bases: 10. The CDR3 consists of 16 residues. One entry per CDR3 protein, called by TCRdb with MiXCR from the 5' RACE reads. This table holds approximately 550,000 distinct CDR3 sequences, about a fifth found once. These data are also associated with another study on yellow fever vaccine responses in identical twins.

The receptor's source is a woman between 18 and 29 years old in good health. The chain has TRBV29-1 and TRBJ2-1; 16 bases line up with TRBD2. The sample consisted of CD4+ T cells sorted from blood. CDR3 coding DNA: TGCAGCGCTACTCTGGGGACTAGCGGGGGGGGGAATGAGCAGTTCTTC. It is translated as CSATLGTSGGGNEQFF.